Described below is a single T cell receptor beta chain sequence and its context. Other DNA sequences in this specimen translate into the identical CDR3. CDR1 is SGHDN, CDR2 FVKESK, per germline. The CDR3 is made up of 16 amino acids. Between the trimmed V and J ends, which lost 0 bases and 0 bases, there was a span of 11 bases. The data were obtained in a study of T cell responses to AZD1222 COVID-19 vaccine. The wider study: Second doses at about 4 or about 12 weeks were pooled.

TCRdb's table, derived via immunoSEQ multiplex PCR, lists solely in-frame clones and lacks some. The sample holds some 150,000 clones, approximately 93% seen once. Material: peripheral blood, obtained on day 0 of AZD1222 vaccination. The receptor's source is an adult in good health. V and J are TRBV14 and TRBJ1-1; D perhaps matches TRBD1 (5 bases). CDR3 sequence: CASSQDWGRLNTEAFF. In nucleotides, the CDR3 is TGTGCCAGCAGCCAAGATTGGGGACGGCTGAACACTGAAGCTTTCTTT.